One sample yielded the 18 T cell receptor beta chains listed below, sequenced in a study of identical twins (dated by TCRdb to 2016 to 2017). Receptor amplification or capture employed 5' RACE. Sequencing relied on an Illumina HiSeq 2000. In-frame beta chains were kept once TCRdb had trimmed the public reads at Q25 with fastp and called clones with MiXCR. Every CDR3 protein is listed once, alongside the most common genes and DNA of its rows. The sample profile shows a few hundred thousand distinct CDR3 sequences; about 11% of them were found once. Approximately 9.1% of the sample comes from the top ten. Sequencing used memory T cells sorted from blood. The cell subset or site label, read with the paper, signifies: CD45RO+ enriched T cells. These receptors were obtained from a man between 50 and 59 years old in good health.

This clonotype was seen ten or more times. The rearrangement uses TRBV12-3 or TRBV12-4 and TRBJ2-3; possibly TRBD1 for D (5 bases). Trimming removed 5 bases from V and 1 base from J, with 16 bases in between. The CDR3 length is 16 residues. In DNA, the CDR3 is TGTGCCAGCAGTCCCGAGGACACCGCCCGCACAGATACGCAGTATTTT. This translates into CASSPEDTARTDTQYF.

The chain links TRBV11-1 to TRBJ2-7, with 7 bases fitting TRBD2. The V segment lost 1 base and the J segment 0 bases; nucleotides outside the gene matches: 15. Germline values: CDR1 SGHAT, CDR2 FQDESV (reference sequence). The CDR3 sequence is 19 residues long. The CDR3 sequence: CASSLEWSRRGGSSYEQYF. Written as DNA, the CDR3 is TGTGCCAGCAGCTTAGAATGGTCTCGACGGGGCGGGAGCTCCTACGAGCAGTACTTC.

This clonotype turned up a few times. The rearrangement links TRBV4-2 to TRBJ1-1, with D perhaps TRBD1 (5 bases). V lost 4 bases to trimming and J lost 3 bases, with 12 bases between them. The germline V gene has CDR1 LGHNA and CDR2 YNFKEQ. The CDR3 spans 14 residues. The CDR3 reads CASSLSLGDTEAFF. As DNA, the CDR3 is TGTGCCAGCAGCCTCAGCCTGGGGGACACTGAAGCTTTCTTT.

This clonotype appeared many times. The rearrangement uses TRBV2 and TRBJ2-1, with 10 bases lining up with TRBD1. Losses at the gene ends were 3 bases for V and 4 bases for J; bases not matched to a gene: 3. The germline CDR1 and CDR2 sequences are SNHLY and FYNNEI. The CDR3 loop spans 15 amino acids. The CDR3 spells CASSERGQGYNEQFF. The CDR3 bases are TGTGCCAGCAGTGAGAGGGGACAGGGGTACAATGAGCAGTTCTTC.

The sample holds a few counts of this clonotype. Here the CDR3 DNA reads TGTGCCAGCAGTAACGGACGGAATAGCAATCAGCCCCAGCATTTT. Protein sequence: CASSNGRNSNQPQHF. This sequence joins TRBV6-5 and TRBJ1-5, with D unclear. V gave up 5 bases and J gave up 0 bases, with 11 bases separating them. The CDR3 length is 15 residues. Germline values: CDR1 MNHEY, CDR2 SVGAGI.

The chain combines TRBV5-6 with TRBJ2-7; TRBD2 matches at 11 bases. Germline V CDR1 and CDR2: SGHDT, YYEEEE. This CDR3 spans 18 amino acids. Trimming took 4 bases from V and 3 from J; bases not matched to a gene: 15. This CDR3 is CASSPAGQGLAGGYEQYF. The CDR3 region has the DNA TGTGCCAGCAGCCCCGCAGGACAGGGGCTAGCGGGAGGCTACGAGCAGTACTTC.

This clonotype was recorded a few times. This rearrangement joins TRBV19 to TRBJ2-5; the D gene could be TRBD1 or TRBD2 (6 bases each). The germline V gene has CDR1 LNHDA and CDR2 SQIVND (reference sequence). The CDR3 is 14 amino acids. V was pared by 8 bases and J by 4 bases, with 17 bases between. The CDR3 here is CASRDWGAPETQYF. The CDR3 DNA sequence: TGTGCCAGTCGAGATTGGGGGGCTCCAGAGACCCAGTACTTC. Full variable domain (missing parts from reference TRBV19 and TRBJ2-5): DGGITQSPKYLFRKEGQNVTLSCEQNLNHDAMYWYRQDPGQGLRLIYYSQIVNDFQKGDIAEGYSVSREKKESFPLTVTSAQKNPTAFYLCASRDWGAPETQYFGPGTRLLVL.

The V gene is TRBV3-1, the J gene TRBJ1-2; D might be TRBD1 (5 bases). Germline V gives CDR1 LGHDT, CDR2 YNNKEL (reference sequence). The CDR3 has 14 residues. V lost 4 bases and J 7 bases, leaving 16 bases between the germline ends. The CDR3: CASSPAGSRSGYTF. Here the CDR3 DNA reads TGTGCCAGCAGCCCGGCAGGGTCCCGCTCTGGCTACACCTTC.

V is TRBV6-6 and J is TRBJ1-2; D call uncertain. This CDR3 is 12 amino acids long. Deletions cut 6 bases from V and 3 bases from J, with 8 bases between. Germline V gene sequence: CDR1 MNHNY, CDR2 SVGAGI (reference sequence). The CDR3 DNA reads as TGTGCCAGCAGCCCCACGGACTATGGCTACACCTTC. Its translation: CASSPTDYGYTF.

By sample share, this clonotype is medium-sized (0.01 to 0.1%). The chain is built from TRBV10-3 and TRBJ1-5; D perhaps matches TRBD1 (6 bases). Trimming took off 7 bases at V and 0 bases at J, with 7 bases between the two ends. Germline CDR1 reads ENHRY; CDR2 reads SYGVKD. The CDR3 covers 13 residues. CDR3: CAIKTGSNQPQHF. The CDR3 DNA reads TGTGCCATCAAGACAGGTAGCAATCAGCCCCAGCATTTT.

At least ten counts were recorded for this clonotype. This chain uses TRBV5-1 with TRBJ2-1, with a possible D match to TRBD2 (6 bases). The length of the CDR3 is 16 residues. Germline-derived CDR1 and CDR2 are SGHRS and YFSETQ. V was pared by 1 base and J by 6 bases, with 17 bases between. This chain's CDR3 is CASSLPRDFEFNEQFF. CDR3 sequence (DNA): TGCGCCAGCAGCTTGCCCCGGGACTTCGAGTTCAATGAGCAGTTCTTC.

The chain carries TRBV30 and TRBJ2-2; no firm D call. V was cut by 0 bases and J by 2 bases, with 16 bases left in between. CDR1 is GTSNPN and CDR2 is SVGIG in the germline V gene (reference sequence). CDR3 length: 17 residues. CDR3 loop: CAWSVSRSLPNTGELFF. CDR3 in DNA: TGTGCCTGGAGTGTAAGTCGGAGCCTTCCCAACACCGGGGAGCTGTTTTTT.

This clonotype was recorded many times. The gene calls are TRBV25-1 and TRBJ2-5; maybe TRBD2 (6 bases). V lost 5 bases, J lost 5 bases, and 18 bases lay in between. Germline V CDR1 and CDR2: MGHDK, SYGVNS. CDR3 length equals 15 residues. The CDR3, as DNA: TGTGCCAGCAGTTTTTCCGGGGGAGGCTGCGAGACCCAGTACTTC. It specifies CASSFSGGGCETQYF.

This clonotype occurred many times. The chain combines TRBV7-2 with TRBJ2-5, with D unclear. CDR3 length equals 15 residues. Trimming cost V 2 bases and J 5 bases, with 15 bases left between them. Germline loops: CDR1 SGHTA, CDR2 FQGNSA. CDR3 bases: TGTGCCAGCAGCTTAACCGTCAACCCCCGGGAGACCCAGTACTTC. Translation: CASSLTVNPRETQYF.

This sequence joins TRBV21-1 and TRBJ2-1; the DNA was not used to check the table's D call, TRBD2. TRBV21-1 corresponds to a pseudogene. CDR3 size: 14 residues. In DNA, the CDR3 is TGTGCCAGAGGGGGACTAGCGGGAAGCAATGAGCAGTTCTTC. The encoded protein is CARGGLAGSNEQFF.

This clonotype has just a few counts. The gene calls are TRBV7-2 and TRBJ2-7; D ambiguous. This CDR3 has 13 residues. In germline, CDR1 is SGHTA, CDR2 FQGNSA. The V gene lost 3 bases and the J gene lost 5 bases, with 11 bases spanning the gap. The CDR3 coding sequence is TGTGCCAGCAGCTTTGACCGACGGAACGAGCAGTACTTC. It yields the protein CASSFDRRNEQYF.

This clonotype was counted many times. This chain uses TRBV10-3 with TRBJ2-3, with 13 nucleotides matching TRBD2. Trimming removed 8 bases from V and 6 bases from J; junction bases left unmatched: 8. The CDR3 runs to 15 residues. Germline V gives CDR1 ENHRY, CDR2 SYGVKD. In DNA form, the CDR3 reads TGTGCCATCGCCCTCGGGACTAGCGGGGCGGATACGCAGTATTTT. Protein sequence: CAIALGTSGADTQYF.

This clonotype was detected only a few times. The rearrangement links TRBV5-1 to TRBJ1-2; a possible D gene is TRBD1 (5 bases). CDR1 SGHRS and CDR2 YFSETQ come from the germline V gene. The length of the CDR3 is 12 residues. Trimming left V 0 bases short and J 6 bases short, with 6 bases between. The CDR3 sequence: CASSLAGDGYTF. The DNA of the CDR3 is TGCGCCAGCAGCTTGGCGGGGGATGGCTACACCTTC.